This TCR beta chain originates from a study of cytomegalovirus exposure and HLA in healthy donors. It was with 60 Vbeta and 13 Jbeta primers that the PCR ran. Assay: immunoSEQ multiplex PCR; the TCRdb copy retains only in-frame clones and omits some. The table lists around 92,000 clones, around three quarters of them singletons. There are 11 residues in the CDR3. CDR1 is GTSNPN and CDR2 is SVGIG in the germline V gene (reference sequence). V lost 5 bases and J 6 bases, leaving 10 bases between the germline ends. The TCR sequence derives from a human donor in good health. The gene calls are TRBV30 and TRBJ1-2; possible D gene TRBD1, 6 bases. The material sequenced was PBMCs. The CDR3 sequence: CAWGQRDGYTF. The CDR3 nucleotides read TGTGCCTGGGGACAGAGGGATGGCTACACCTTC.